These 14 T cell receptor beta chains came from one sample sequenced in a study of T cell repertoires in cytomegalovirus infection. The antigens of these receptors remain unknown. One entry per CDR3 protein, called by TCRdb with MiXCR from the reads. The sample includes a few hundred thousand distinct CDR3 sequences, about 42% of them seen just once. The source was cultured PBMCs, collected from culture after CMV antigen stimulation. The receptors stem from a human donor in good health (CMV status not recorded). Some clones in this sample may be carry-over from other donors' samples.

The chain links TRBV20-1 to TRBJ1-6; D gene uncertain. Germline V gene sequence: CDR1 DFQATT, CDR2 SNEGSKA (reference sequence). The length of the CDR3 is 14 residues. Trimming pared 0 bases from V and 7 bases from J, leaving 10 bases between. The CDR3 loop is CSARDQGNNSPLHF. CDR3 coding DNA: TGCAGTGCTAGAGATCAAGGGAACAATTCACCCCTCCACTTT.

The chain joins TRBV27 to TRBJ2-7; the match to TRBD1 covers 10 bases. The germline V gene has CDR1 MNHEY and CDR2 SMNVEV (reference sequence). The trim removed 2 bases at V and 5 bases at J, leaving 6 bases unmatched. CDR3 length: 15 amino acids. The CDR3 region is CASSLTGTGVDEQYF. DNA for the CDR3: TGTGCCAGCAGTTTAACCGGGACAGGGGTGGACGAGCAGTACTTC.

The rearrangement joins TRBV19 to TRBJ2-1; 9 bases are shared with TRBD1. V gave up 7 bases and J gave up 4 bases; unmatched junction bases: 8. Germline values: CDR1 LNHDA, CDR2 SQIVND (reference sequence). The CDR3 contains 15 residues. The CDR3 here is CASKPGQGLYNEQFF. Here the CDR3 DNA reads TGTGCCAGTAAGCCGGGACAGGGCCTATACAATGAGCAGTTCTTC.

V usage is TRBV19 and J usage is TRBJ2-1; D tentatively fits TRBD1 or TRBD2 (5 bases each). Trimming pared 1 base from V and 7 bases from J, leaving 14 bases between. CDR1 and CDR2 from the germline V gene are LNHDA and SQIVND (reference sequence). The CDR3 has 15 residues. The CDR3 nucleotides read TGTGCCAGTAGTATAGGAGGGGACGTTATGAATGAGCAGTTCTTC. This gives the protein CASSIGGDVMNEQFF.

The chain joins TRBV7-3 to TRBJ1-2; 7 bases align to TRBD1. Germline V lookup: CDR1 SGHTA, CDR2 FQGTGA. V was pared by 2 bases and J by 8 bases, with 5 bases of the junction left unmatched. There are 13 residues in the CDR3. CDR3 residues: CASSLSGQEGYTF. Here the CDR3 DNA reads TGTGCCAGCAGCTTATCTGGACAGGAGGGCTACACCTTC.

The rearrangement links TRBV10-3 to TRBJ1-4; D remains unclear. The CDR3 loop spans 16 amino acids. The germline CDR1 and CDR2 sequences are ENHRY and SYGVKD. Trimming stripped 3 bases from V and 5 bases from J, with 16 bases between. This CDR3 is CAISEFQAAQNEKLFF. DNA of the CDR3: TGTGCCATCAGTGAATTTCAGGCGGCCCAGAATGAAAAACTGTTTTTT.

This chain connects TRBV7-2 to TRBJ2-1, with 11 bases that match TRBD1. Germline-derived CDR1 and CDR2 are SGHTA and FQGNSA. V dropped 6 bases and J dropped 0; count of bases not matched to a gene: 7. This CDR3 spans 17 amino acids. The CDR3: CASSFTGTGGSYNEQFF. For the CDR3, the DNA is TGTGCCAGCAGTTTTACCGGGACAGGGGGCTCCTACAATGAGCAGTTCTTC.

J is TRBJ1-3 and V is TRBV6-5; the D is unclear. The CDR3 is 15 amino acids. From germline, CDR1 is MNHEY and CDR2 SVGAGI. Trimming left V 0 bases short and J 4 bases short, with 10 bases between. The CDR3: CASSYSPTSGNTIYF. Here the CDR3 DNA reads TGTGCCAGCAGTTACTCCCCAACCTCCGGAAACACCATATATTTT.

This clonotype was observed a few times. This sequence joins TRBV7-9 and TRBJ2-1, with D possibly being TRBD1 or TRBD2 (6 bases each). CDR3 length: 17 residues. CDR1 is SEHNR and CDR2 is FQNEAQ in the germline V gene (reference sequence). V lost 1 base to trimming and J lost 8 bases, with 21 bases between them. The CDR3, as DNA: TGTGCCAGCAGCTTAGTACGGGCTAGCCCAAGGGGGGATGAGCAGTTCTTC. Amino acid sequence: CASSLVRASPRGDEQFF.

The rearrangement links TRBV10-3 to TRBJ2-1; D could derive from TRBD1 or TRBD2 (5 bases each). Germline V CDR1 and CDR2: ENHRY, SYGVKD. CDR3 size: 13 residues. V lost 7 bases and J 8 bases, leaving 15 bases between the germline ends. In DNA form, the CDR3 reads TGTGCCATCACAGGGAGCGCGGACGATGAGCAGTTCTTC. Translating it yields CAITGSADDEQFF.

This sequence joins TRBV6-4 and TRBJ1-1; D ambiguous. Trimming removed 0 bases from V and 4 bases from J, with 9 bases in between. Per the germline V gene, CDR1 is MRHNA and CDR2 is SNTAGT. There are 14 residues in the CDR3. The CDR3 nucleotides are TGTGCCAGCAGTGACTCGCGGGGAGGCACTGAAGCTTTCTTT. Translating gives CASSDSRGGTEAFF.

The chain joins TRBV7-9 to TRBJ2-2, with D unresolved. Trimming left V 5 bases short and J 3 bases short, with 13 bases between. Germline CDR1 SEHNR, CDR2 FQNEAQ (reference sequence). This CDR3 is built from 15 residues. CDR3 loop: CASSPMLGYTGELFF. The CDR3, as DNA: TGTGCCAGCAGCCCTATGCTTGGTTACACCGGGGAGCTGTTTTTT. The full variable domain, with the rest looked up from reference TRBV7-9 and TRBJ2-2, is DTGVSQNPRHKITKRGQNVTFRCDPISEHNRLYWYRQTLGQGPEFLTYFQNEAQLEKSRLLSDRFSAERPKGSFSTLEIQRTEQGDSAMYLCASSPMLGYTGELFFGEGSRLTVL.

The chain uses TRBV19 and TRBJ2-6; tentatively, D is TRBD1 (6 bases). CDR1 is LNHDA and CDR2 is SQIVND in the germline V gene (reference sequence). CDR3 length equals 18 residues. The V end lost 5 bases, the J end lost 2 bases, and 19 bases lay between the germline ends. CDR3 in DNA: TGTGCCAGTAGTGGCGTAACAGGGAATAGGCCTGGGGCCAACGTCCTGACTTTC. As protein: CASSGVTGNRPGANVLTF.

The chain links TRBV12-3 or TRBV12-4 to TRBJ1-5, with D possibly matching TRBD1 (5 bases). V dropped 8 bases and J dropped 10 bases, with 12 bases sitting between them. The CDR3 totals 11 residues. CDR3 protein: CASGGPQPQHF. Here the CDR3 DNA reads TGTGCCAGCGGGGGTCCACAACCCCAGCATTTT.